This T cell receptor (beta chain) was sequenced during a study of CD4 T cells in relation to SARS-CoV-2 and coronaviruses. Study summary: TCR beta CDR3s were sequenced after 10-day antigen culture of PBMCs. General observations from the study: Monoreactive clones expanded significantly more to SARS-CoV-2 than crossreactive clones did.

The CDR3 is made up of 14 amino acids. Trimming left V 6 bases short and J 7 bases short, with 16 bases between. Germline V gene lookup returns CDR1 SGHTA and CDR2 FQGNSA. TCRdb keeps only in-frame clones here, not all; method: immunoSEQ multiplex PCR. The sample lists approximately 20,000 clones; roughly four fifths were seen once. As regards this clone: Its antigen is not known.

CD4+ T cells from unexposed donors were obtained before the COVID-19 pandemic (2011-2018). After roughly ten days of culture, CD4+ T cells were isolated. As cell numbers allowed, unexposed-donor CD4+ T cells faced SARS-CoV-2 S/N and four cold-coronavirus spikes. The chain couples TRBV7-2 to TRBJ2-1; weak D call: TRBD2 (6 bases). This TCR derives from a human donor in good health. The sample was CD4+ T cells from PBMCs, cultured in vitro. The CDR3 nucleotides are TGTGCCAGCAGGACCGGGACTGGCCGAAATGAGCAGTTCTTC. Translation gives CASRTGTGRNEQFF.